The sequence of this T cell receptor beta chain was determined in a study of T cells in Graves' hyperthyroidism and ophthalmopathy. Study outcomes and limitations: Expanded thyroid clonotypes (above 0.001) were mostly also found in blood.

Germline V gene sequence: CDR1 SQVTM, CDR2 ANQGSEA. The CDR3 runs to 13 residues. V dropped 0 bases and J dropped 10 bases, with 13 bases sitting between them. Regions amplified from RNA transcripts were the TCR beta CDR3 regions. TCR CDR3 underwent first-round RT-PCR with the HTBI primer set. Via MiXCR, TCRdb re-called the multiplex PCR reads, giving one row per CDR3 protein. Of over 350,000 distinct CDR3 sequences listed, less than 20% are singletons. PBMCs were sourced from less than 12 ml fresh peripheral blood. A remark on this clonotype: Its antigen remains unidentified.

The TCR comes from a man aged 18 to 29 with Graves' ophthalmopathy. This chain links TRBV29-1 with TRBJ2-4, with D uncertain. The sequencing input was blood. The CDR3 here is CSVEDPGRLIQYF. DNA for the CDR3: TGCAGCGTTGAAGACCCCGGACGGTTAATTCAGTACTTC. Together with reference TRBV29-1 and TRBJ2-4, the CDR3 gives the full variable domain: SAVISQKPSRDICQRGTSLTIQCQVDSQVTMMFWYRQQPGQSLTLIATANQGSEATYESGFVIDKFPISRPNLTFSTLTVSNMSPEDSSIYLCSVEDPGRLIQYFGAGTRLSVL.